This TCR beta chain was recovered during a study of T cell responses to AZD1222 COVID-19 vaccine (dated by TCRdb to the early 2020s). Regarding the complete study: TCR sequencing covered fewer than 250 trial participants: some 210 given two doses of AZD1222 and 26 given two doses of MenACWY control vaccine. Trial participants were enrolled by age into 18-55, 56-69 and 70-plus year subgroups, with around 150, 28 and 57 TCR-sequenced participants respectively. Summary of the overall study and its limitations: A significant rise in spike-specific TCR breadth and depth was observed after two AZD1222 doses relative to day 0 and relative to MenACWY recipients. The whole spike protein was spanned by vaccine-associated CD4 TCRs, and dominant responses were seen in regions 160-218 and 743-854. Participants were mostly white British, with more females than males. The authors suggested clonal diversity may have been underestimated. In the small 56-69-year group, the increase in depth fell short of significance, most likely because of low power. No day 14 peak-response samples were available, so repertoires were characterized only after the peak T cell response. Nearly half of unique spike-specific TCRs reportedly recognized epitopes outside regions mutated in the B.1.351 and B.1.1.7 variants. Conclusions about previously exposed vaccinees are limited, since just five or six AZD1222 recipients were seropositive for SARS-CoV-2 at baseline.

The sample holds one count of this clone. Its antigen specificity is not known. The input lacks base qualities; no much larger clone sits a single base away. V and J are truncated by 0 bases and 4 bases respectively, leaving an intervening sequence of 13 bases. From the cysteine through the phenylalanine, the CDR3 covers 16 amino acids. Only the CDR3 portion is preserved as DNA: 48 bases, with reading frame beginning at the first base. The germline V gene provides CDR1 SQVTM and CDR2 ANQGSEA. The CDR3 regions of human TCRbeta chains were analyzed by immunosequencing. In the source study's methods: TCRs in the repertoires were compared against a reference library of SARS-CoV-2-specific TCRs that had been generated with the MIRA antigen-specificity platform. Breadth was defined as the fraction of unique TCRs that were SARS-CoV-2-associated. Depth was defined as the fraction of total T cells that were SARS-CoV-2-associated. Using the MIRA data, each spike-specific TCR was mapped to the spike region that the TCR reacts to and placed in a CD4 or CD8 class. Log10-transformed breadth and depth values were compared by one-way ANOVA with Sidak's multiple comparisons tests. TCRdb took over this immuneACCESS table, retaining in-frame rearrangements with V and J assigned. Such tables are incomplete; in checked studies, under half of the missing clones stem from an unresolved V gene, and the remainder is unexplained. V and J calls and clone size come straight from that table; D and trimming were deduced from the DNA. Within this sample are roughly 40,000 clones, with over 75% of them counted one time only. The ten largest clones add up to about 27% of the sample.

What the time point label conveys for this sample: about 28 days (+/-7) after the second vaccine dose. The intended sense of this specimen's treatment or condition label: meningococcal conjugate vaccine given as trial control. The vaccinee samples were drawn from two UK trials, COV001 and COV002, one of which was a single-blind randomized controlled phase 2/3 trial testing AZD1222 (ChAdOx1 nCoV-19) in healthy adults. Trial participant PBMC samples were collected at day 0 and day 28 after the second dose for TCRbeta chain sequencing. The rearrangement joined TRBV29-1 to TRBJ2-6; the D element might be TRBD1 or TRBD2, as each aligns at 6 bases. The sequenced sample was peripheral blood, obtained 28 days after the second dose of the MenACWY control vaccine. The sequence was collected from an adult who received the MenACWY meningococcal vaccine as a control. The DNA reads as follows: TGCAGCGTTGAAGAGAGGGGGGTGGAAGGGGCCAACGTCCTGACTTTC. This is translated as CSVEERGVEGANVLTF.